This T cell receptor beta chain was profiled in a study of cytomegalovirus exposure and HLA in healthy donors. Study conclusions and caveats: Near-uniform donor sequencing depth was presumed by presence/absence analyses. A later analysis linked a missense DCLRE1C variant to TCR beta V- and J-gene trimming.

The PCR had 60 Vbeta and 13 Jbeta primers. Here immunoSEQ multiplex PCR was the method, and the copy in TCRdb shows in-frame clones only, minus some. The sample carries 100,000 to 150,000 clones, approximately 84% recorded once. In the case of this clone: As yet, its antigen is unknown.

The sequence came from a man younger than 35 in good health and CMV-seropositive. Sequencing was carried out using PBMCs.

The DNA of the CDR3 is TGTGCCAGCAGAAAAGCCACTGAAGCTTTCTTT. Translated, it gives CASRKATEAFF. The V call is TRBV7-9, the J call TRBJ1-1; no firm D call. V lost 6 bases and J lost 4, with 6 bases in between. CDR1 and CDR2 from the germline V gene are SEHNR and FQNEAQ (reference sequence). CDR3 length: 11 amino acids.